Below are 18 T cell receptor beta chains sequenced from a single sample in a study of chemoradiotherapy in HPV16-positive cancers. TCRdb's table, derived via immunoSEQ multiplex PCR, lists solely in-frame clones and lacks some. The sample lists some 12,000 clones; 81% were seen once. This specimen was acquired from a patient who underwent chemoradiotherapy. The receptors here all came from a human donor with HPV-associated anogenital cancer.

The CDR3 sequence is CASRGSSYGYTF. The CDR3 coding sequence is TGTGCCAGCCGTGGCTCCAGCTATGGCTACACCTTC. The rearrangement uses TRBV28 and TRBJ1-2; D is uncertain. The CDR3 is 12 amino acids. Trimming pared 8 bases from V and 4 bases from J, leaving 11 bases between. Per germline, CDR1 MDHEN and CDR2 SYDVKM.

This chain connects TRBV7-9 to TRBJ2-5, with a possible D match to TRBD1 (5 bases). Trimming removed 5 bases at V and 5 bases at J, with 18 bases between. The CDR3 is 15 amino acids. CDR1 is SEHNR and CDR2 is FQNEAQ in the germline V gene (reference sequence). The CDR3 sequence is CASSIGMGLSETQYF. CDR3 nucleotide sequence: TGTGCCAGCAGCATAGGAATGGGGCTTTCGGAGACCCAGTACTTC.

V gene TRBV10-1 combines with J gene TRBJ1-4, with 7 bases that match TRBD1. Germline V CDR1 and CDR2: WNHNN, SYGVQD (reference sequence). V dropped 8 bases and J dropped 7; count of bases not matched to a gene: 16. This CDR3 has 16 residues. The chain's CDR3 is CASRSQGFLGLEKLFF. In nucleotides, the CDR3 is TGCGCCAGCCGGTCACAGGGGTTCCTTGGTCTTGAAAAACTGTTTTTT.

The chain joins TRBV23-1 to TRBJ1-1, with D possibly TRBD1 on 6 matching bases. TRBV23-1 is sorted into the ORF group, with uncertain function. The CDR3 is 15 amino acids. V was trimmed by 3 bases and J by 1 base, leaving 12 bases between them. The CDR3 loop reads CASSHKGERNTEAFF. The CDR3 bases are TGCGCCAGCAGTCATAAGGGGGAGAGGAACACTGAAGCTTTCTTT.

This chain connects TRBV28 to TRBJ1-4; 10 bases match TRBD1. Germline CDR1 reads MDHEN; CDR2 reads SYDVKM. The V gene end was trimmed by 0 bases and the J gene end by 8 bases; junction bases not matched to a gene: 9. The CDR3 has 17 amino acids. The CDR3, as DNA: TGTGCCAGCAGTTTATGGAAGGGGACAGGGGTAGAGGAAAAACTGTTTTTT. Its protein product is CASSLWKGTGVEEKLFF. Drawing the rest from reference TRBV28 and TRBJ1-4, the complete variable domain is DVKVTQSSRYLVKRTGEKVFLECVQDMDHENMFWYRQDPGLGLRLIYFSYDVKMKEKGDIPEGYSVSREKKERFSLILESASTNQTSMYLCASSLWKGTGVEEKLFFGSGTQLSVL.

The chain couples TRBV9 to TRBJ2-5; 7 bases align to TRBD2. V was clipped by 3 bases and J by 6 bases; unmatched bases: 8. This CDR3 contains 14 residues. Germline CDR1 is SGDLS and CDR2 is YYNGEE. The CDR3 protein is CASSGQAGWKTQYF. Written as DNA, the CDR3 is TGTGCCAGCAGCGGGCAAGCGGGGTGGAAGACCCAGTACTTC.

This sequence joins TRBV11-2 and TRBJ2-7; D not certain. Germline V lookup: CDR1 SGHAT, CDR2 FQNNGV. The CDR3 has 14 residues. The V end lost 3 bases, the J end lost 0 bases, and 9 bases lay between the germline ends. The chain's CDR3 is CASSLTGSSYEQYF. The CDR3 region has the DNA TGTGCCAGCAGCTTGACCGGCAGCTCCTACGAGCAGTACTTC.

This clone is a singleton in its sample. The J gene is TRBJ2-2, the V gene TRBV5-1; 8 bases agree with TRBD2. This CDR3 has 15 residues. CDR1 SGHRS and CDR2 YFSETQ come from the germline V gene. J was trimmed by 4 bases and V by 4 bases; bases with no gene match: 6. In nucleotides, the CDR3 is TGCGCCAGCAGCCCCCAGCGGGGGTTCACCGGGGAGCTGTTTTTT. Its protein is CASSPQRGFTGELFF.

The chain recombines TRBV6-1 with TRBJ2-1; D unclear. V lost 2 bases and J 7 bases, leaving 9 bases between the germline ends. Germline loops: CDR1 MNHNS, CDR2 SASEGT. This CDR3 has 13 amino acids. The DNA for the CDR3 is TGTGCCAGCAGTGAAAAGACGGAGAATGAGCAGTTCTTC. This codes for CASSEKTENEQFF.

This clone was observed once. The genes are TRBV2 and TRBJ1-5; 7 bases fit TRBD1. The CDR3 consists of 14 residues. Germline V lookup: CDR1 SNHLY, CDR2 FYNNEI. V lost 6 bases and J lost 3; bases outside the gene matches: 5. The CDR3 DNA follows: TGTGCCAGCAGGATGGACAGGAACAATCAGCCCCAGCATTTT. Translated, it gives CASRMDRNNQPQHF. The entire variable domain, with the rest obtained from reference TRBV2 and TRBJ1-5, is as follows: EPEVTQTPSHQVTQMGQEVILRCVPISNHLYFYWYRQILGQKVEFLVSFYNNEISEKSEIFDDQFSVERPDGSNFTLKIRSTKLEDSAMYFCASRMDRNNQPQHFGDGTRLSIL.

The CDR3 sequence is CATSRNPQVREQETQYF. CDR3 DNA sequence: TGTGCCACCAGCCGAAACCCCCAGGTTAGGGAGCAAGAGACCCAGTACTTC. This chain uses TRBV15 with TRBJ2-5, with TRBD2 as a possible D gene (5 bases). The CDR3 has 17 amino acids. V lost 5 bases and J lost 2, with 21 bases in between. The germline V gene encodes CDR1 LNHNV and CDR2 YYDKDF (reference sequence).

V usage is TRBV7-2 and J usage is TRBJ1-2, with D unclear. Trimming removed 4 bases at V and 3 bases at J, with 21 bases between. The germline V gene encodes CDR1 SGHTA and CDR2 FQGNSA. The CDR3 covers 17 residues. The DNA of the CDR3 is TGTGCCAGCAGCTCTATATTTGGGCCAATCACCGACTATGGCTACACCTTC. Its protein is CASSSIFGPITDYGYTF.

The rearrangement joins TRBV2 to TRBJ2-7; 7 positions match TRBD2. In germline, CDR1 is SNHLY, CDR2 FYNNEI. The CDR3 has 15 residues. The junction had 9 bases not matched to a gene; V was cut back by 4 bases and J by 3 bases. As DNA, the CDR3 is TGTGCCAGCAGTGTGCGGGGAGGGGAAGTCTACGAGCAGTACTTC. The encoded protein is CASSVRGGEVYEQYF.

The sample holds a few counts of this clone. The V gene is TRBV2, the J gene TRBJ1-1; D gene uncertain. Germline CDR1 reads SNHLY; CDR2 reads FYNNEI. The CDR3 covers 14 residues. Trimming removed 4 bases from V and 0 bases from J, with 9 bases in between. The CDR3 here is CASSVTFMNTEAFF. The CDR3 coding sequence is TGTGCCAGCAGTGTGACGTTCATGAACACTGAAGCTTTCTTT.

In its sample, this clone was seen a few times. V is TRBV18 and J is TRBJ1-5; possible D gene TRBD1, 6 bases. The CDR3 is 15 amino acids. Germline V gene lookup returns CDR1 KGHSH and CDR2 LQKENI. V was clipped by 5 bases and J by 5 bases, with 16 bases between them. Here the CDR3 DNA reads TGTGCCAGCTCATCGACTCAGGGGAGAGATCAGCCCCAGCATTTT. It translates to CASSSTQGRDQPQHF.

This sequence joins TRBV7-9 and TRBJ1-4; 12 positions match TRBD1. With 2 bases clipped from V and 8 bases from J, the junction kept 3 bases outside the gene matches. CDR3 length equals 15 residues. Germline V gives CDR1 SEHNR, CDR2 FQNEAQ (reference sequence). The chain's CDR3 is CASSLFGTGGEKLFF. The CDR3 coding sequence is TGTGCCAGCAGCTTATTTGGGACAGGGGGCGAAAAACTGTTTTTT.

This clone was seen a few times. The V and J genes are TRBV6-1 and TRBJ2-7; TRBD2 matches 11 bases. The V segment lost 7 bases and the J segment 6 bases; nucleotides outside the gene matches: 5. Looked up from germline, CDR1 is MNHNS and CDR2 is SASEGT. The CDR3 spans 13 residues. CDR3 nucleotide sequence: TGTGCCAGCAAGGAGCTAGCGGGGGGCGAGCAGTACTTC. Encoded protein: CASKELAGGEQYF.

V and J are TRBV6-1 and TRBJ1-2; TRBD1 agrees at 7 bases. Germline assignment: CDR1 MNHNS and CDR2 SASEGT. The CDR3 totals 13 residues. V gave up 10 bases and J gave up 1 base; unmatched junction bases: 6. This CDR3 is CAIMTGNNYGYTF. The CDR3 DNA reads TGTGCCATCATGACAGGGAATAACTATGGCTACACCTTC.